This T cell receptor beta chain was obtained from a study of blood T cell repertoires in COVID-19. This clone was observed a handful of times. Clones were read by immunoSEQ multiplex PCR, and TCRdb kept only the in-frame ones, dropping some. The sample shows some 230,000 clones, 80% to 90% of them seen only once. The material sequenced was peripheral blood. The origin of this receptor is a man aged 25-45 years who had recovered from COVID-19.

The CDR3 DNA sequence: TGTGCCACGAGGACAGGGATCACTGAAGCTTTCTTT. This encodes CATRTGITEAFF. This rearrangement joins TRBV10-3 to TRBJ1-1, with 8 bases matching TRBD1. After removal of 10 bases from V and 4 bases from J, the junction contained 5 bases not matched to a gene. Germline CDR1 reads ENHRY; CDR2 reads SYGVKD. CDR3 size: 12 residues.